This T cell receptor (beta chain) came from a study of blood T cell repertoires in COVID-19. Overall study context: COVID-19 samples, acute and convalescent, were from the United States, Italy and Spain. PBMCs, B-cell-depleted T cells, or T cells were the source of the cDNA or gDNA that made up the material.

Germline V lookup: CDR1 LGHNA, CDR2 YNFKEQ. V lost 0 bases and J lost 2; bases outside the gene matches: 6. This CDR3 has 17 residues. Authors' analysis steps: Estimated nucleated cell counts came from reference gene primer amplification. The table came from immunoSEQ multiplex PCR; TCRdb's copy has only in-frame clones and leaves some out. V and J calls plus clone size are reproduced from that table; the DNA served to infer D and trimming. The data hold some 150,000 clones, with around 87% observed a single time. Sequencing was performed on peripheral blood. This receptor was obtained from a man aged 50-60 years with active COVID-19. V usage is TRBV4-2 and J usage is TRBJ2-3, with 9 bases aligning to TRBD1. The CDR3 is CASSQERGQGSTDTQYF. The CDR3 region has the DNA TGTGCCAGCAGCCAAGAGAGGGGACAGGGATCCACAGATACGCAGTATTTT.